The 31 T cell receptor beta chains reported below all come from one sample, sequenced in a study of cytomegalovirus exposure and HLA in healthy donors. The assay was immunoSEQ multiplex PCR, and TCRdb's table has in-frame clones only and misses some. The sample includes roughly 150,000 clones, around 89% seen only once; the top ten take 2.5% to 3%. Sequencing used PBMCs. The receptors stem from a man younger than 35 in good health and CMV-seronegative.

The chain uses TRBV7-2 and TRBJ1-5; D uncertain. With 2 bases removed from V and 0 bases from J, the gap between germline ends came to 11 bases. This CDR3 has 16 residues. Per the germline V gene, CDR1 is SGHTA and CDR2 is FQGNSA. CDR3 nucleotides: TGTGCCAGCAGCTTAAACTCCGGGTATAGCAATCAGCCCCAGCATTTT. This sequence encodes CASSLNSGYSNQPQHF.

The chain is built from TRBV4-1 and TRBJ2-7; 9 nucleotides line up with TRBD1. The CDR3 runs 15 residues. Looked up from germline, CDR1 is MGHRA and CDR2 is YSYEKL. Germline trimming cut 4 bases from V and 3 bases from J; bases unmatched to any gene: 7. Written as DNA, the CDR3 is TGCGCCAGCAGCCGATTGGACAGGGGCCACTACGAGCAGTACGTC. Its translation is CASSRLDRGHYEQYV.

V gene TRBV27 combines with J gene TRBJ1-6; possibly TRBD1 for D (5 bases). V lost 0 bases to trimming and J lost 10 bases, with 10 bases between them. Looked up from germline, CDR1 is MNHEY and CDR2 is SMNVEV (reference sequence). This CDR3 has 14 residues. The CDR3 is CASSLSGSGSPLHF. The CDR3 DNA reads as TGTGCCAGCAGTTTATCAGGGTCAGGGTCACCCCTCCACTTT.

V usage is TRBV5-6 and J usage is TRBJ1-6; 7 bases map to TRBD1. The CDR3 has 16 residues. Looked up from germline, CDR1 is SGHDT and CDR2 is YYEEEE. Trimming removed 4 bases from V and 9 bases from J; junction bases left unmatched: 13. The CDR3 region is CASSRPGDRESSPLHF. CDR3 DNA sequence: TGTGCCAGCAGCAGGCCGGGCGACAGGGAAAGTTCACCCCTCCACTTT.

V and J are TRBV6-1 and TRBJ2-5; a possible D gene is TRBD2 (7 bases). This CDR3 has 14 residues. V gave up 8 bases and J gave up 5 bases, with 18 bases separating them. CDR1 and CDR2 (germline): MNHNS, SASEGT. The CDR3 DNA reads as TGTGCCAGCCTATTGGGGGGGGGCCGCGAGACCCAGTACTTC. Residues: CASLLGGGRETQYF.

V and J are TRBV14 and TRBJ1-1, with TRBD1 matching 9 bases. Trimming removed 4 bases from V and 0 bases from J; junction bases left unmatched: 3. The germline CDR1 and CDR2 sequences are SGHDN and FVKESK. CDR3 size: 15 residues. The CDR3, as DNA: TGTGCCAGCAGCCCACAGGGGGCCTTGAACACTGAAGCTTTCTTT. This gives the protein CASSPQGALNTEAFF.

This clone was recorded once. The genes are TRBV19 and TRBJ1-1; the D gene is possibly TRBD1 (5 bases). V was clipped by 5 bases and J by 5 bases, with 21 bases between them. The CDR3 loop spans 16 amino acids. The germline V gene has CDR1 LNHDA and CDR2 SQIVND (reference sequence). This CDR3 is CASSLGGGVRETEAFF. The CDR3, as DNA: TGTGCCAGTAGTTTGGGGGGTGGGGTTCGTGAAACTGAAGCTTTCTTT.

V and J are TRBV5-1 and TRBJ1-4, with 7 bases fitting TRBD1. The CDR3 is 18 amino acids. The trim removed 1 base at V and 0 bases at J, leaving 9 bases unmatched. Germline V lookup: CDR1 SGHRS, CDR2 YFSETQ. DNA of the CDR3: TGCGCCAGCAGCTTGATCGGGACAGCGAAAGCAACTAATGAAAAACTGTTTTTT. Amino acids: CASSLIGTAKATNEKLFF.

The rearrangement uses TRBV6-1 and TRBJ2-7; 8 nucleotides agree with TRBD1. Germline assignment: CDR1 MNHNS and CDR2 SASEGT. The trim removed 3 bases at V and 5 bases at J, leaving 9 bases unmatched. The CDR3 extends over 15 amino acids. In nucleotides, the CDR3 is TGTGCCAGCAGTGATAGACAGGGGCGCAGGGACGAGCAGTACGTC. Its translation: CASSDRQGRRDEQYV.

The chain combines TRBV27 with TRBJ2-7, with 7 bases identical to TRBD2. Germline V CDR1 and CDR2: MNHEY, SMNVEV (reference sequence). The V and J ends lost 0 bases and 0 bases, in that order; junction bases with no gene match: 14. There are 19 residues in the CDR3. The CDR3 sequence is CASSLSGLKTGGSSYEQYF. The DNA for the CDR3 is TGTGCCAGCAGTTTATCAGGGCTCAAAACGGGAGGTAGCTCCTACGAGCAGTACTTC.

This chain joins TRBV5-4 and TRBJ1-4; TRBD1 is a possible D gene (5 bases). CDR1 SGHNT and CDR2 YYREEE come from the germline V gene (reference sequence). V lost 2 bases to trimming and J lost 3 bases, with 17 bases between them. The CDR3 is 17 amino acids. The CDR3 here is CASSLSGSGIANEKLFF. The DNA of the CDR3 is TGTGCCAGCAGCTTATCAGGGTCCGGCATAGCTAATGAAAAACTGTTTTTT.

CDR3 loop: CSGGAGVTEQYF. In DNA, the CDR3 is TGCAGCGGAGGAGCGGGAGTCACCGAGCAGTACTTC. The gene calls are TRBV29-1 and TRBJ2-7; 8 nucleotides align to TRBD2. The V gene end was trimmed by 7 bases and the J gene end by 6 bases; junction bases not matched to a gene: 8. The germline V gene encodes CDR1 SQVTM and CDR2 ANQGSEA. CDR3 size: 12 residues.

J is TRBJ2-7 and V is TRBV14; D is perhaps TRBD1 (5 bases). Germline CDR1 SGHDN, CDR2 FVKESK. Deletions cut 0 bases from V and 2 bases from J, with 11 bases between. The CDR3 spans 15 residues. The CDR3: CASSQEDTPTYEQYF. The CDR3 DNA sequence: TGTGCCAGCAGCCAAGAGGACACCCCCACCTACGAGCAGTACTTC.

The chain uses TRBV18 and TRBJ2-4; maybe TRBD1 (6 bases). Trimming stripped 3 bases from V and 6 bases from J, with 18 bases between. Germline V gene sequence: CDR1 KGHSH, CDR2 LQKENI. The CDR3 extends over 16 amino acids. The CDR3 loop is CASSPRGQTEGNIQYF. In DNA, the CDR3 is TGTGCCAGCTCACCCCGGGGACAAACCGAGGGAAACATTCAGTACTTC.

A few counts support this clone. The chain uses TRBV7-9 and TRBJ1-1; D unclear. CDR1 is SEHNR, CDR2 FQNEAQ, per germline (reference sequence). The CDR3 totals 12 residues. V lost 5 bases and J 1 base, leaving 5 bases between the germline ends. In DNA, the CDR3 is TGTGCCAGCAGCCGGGGGAACACTGAAGCTTTCTTT. Protein product: CASSRGNTEAFF. The full variable domain, with the rest looked up from reference TRBV7-9 and TRBJ1-1, is DTGVSQNPRHKITKRGQNVTFRCDPISEHNRLYWYRQTLGQGPEFLTYFQNEAQLEKSRLLSDRFSAERPKGSFSTLEIQRTEQGDSAMYLCASSRGNTEAFFGQGTRLTVV.

V is TRBV7-6 and J is TRBJ2-3; TRBD2 matches at 10 bases. From germline, CDR1 is SGHVS and CDR2 FNYEAQ. The CDR3 sequence is 17 residues long. With V trimmed by 2 bases and J by 4 bases, 9 bases remained unmatched. CDR3 region: CASSLNPPSGGADTQYF. For the CDR3, the DNA is TGTGCCAGCAGCTTAAACCCGCCCAGCGGGGGGGCAGATACGCAGTATTTT.

CDR3 loop: CASSFPNILRDSLYEQYF. CDR3 in DNA: TGTGCCAGCAGTTTCCCGAATATCTTACGGGACAGCCTTTACGAGCAGTACTTC. The chain uses TRBV28 and TRBJ2-7, with TRBD1 matching over 7 bases. V gave up 3 bases and J gave up 4 bases; unmatched junction bases: 18. The CDR3 runs to 18 residues. CDR1 is MDHEN and CDR2 is SYDVKM in the germline V gene.

This rearrangement joins TRBV28 to TRBJ1-5, with 7 bases aligning to TRBD1. The V and J ends lost 9 bases and 5 bases, in that order; junction bases with no gene match: 4. The V gene's germline CDR1 is MDHEN and CDR2 SYDVKM. This CDR3 has 12 amino acids. This chain's CDR3 is CASQTGYQPQHF. CDR3 sequence (DNA): TGTGCCAGTCAGACAGGGTATCAGCCCCAGCATTTT.

This chain uses TRBV5-6 with TRBJ1-3, with D maybe TRBD1 (6 bases). The CDR3 spans 15 residues. Trimming cost V 5 bases and J 2 bases, with 14 bases left between them. The germline gives CDR1 SGHDT, CDR2 YYEEEE. Written as DNA, the CDR3 is TGTGCCAGCAGGGCCGGGACAAGCCCTGGAAACACCATATATTTT. Translating gives CASRAGTSPGNTIYF.

The chain combines TRBV7-9 with TRBJ2-3, with D perhaps TRBD2 (6 bases). V gave up 3 bases and J gave up 2 bases, with 9 bases separating them. This CDR3 contains 14 residues. CDR1 is SEHNR and CDR2 is FQNEAQ in the germline V gene (reference sequence). CDR3 DNA sequence: TGTGCCAGCAGCTTTCCGGGGGACACAGATACGCAGTATTTT. This gives the protein CASSFPGDTDTQYF.

The chain carries TRBV14 and TRBJ1-2, with D possibly matching TRBD1 (5 bases). V lost 4 bases to trimming and J lost 2 bases, with 11 bases between them. The CDR3 contains 14 residues. CDR1 is SGHDN, CDR2 FVKESK, per germline. The CDR3 region is CASSRLTANYGYTF. The CDR3 nucleotides are TGTGCCAGCAGCCGATTGACAGCCAACTATGGCTACACCTTC.

The chain is built from TRBV29-1 and TRBJ1-2; maybe TRBD1 (5 bases). Germline V gene data show CDR1 as SQVTM and CDR2 as ANQGSEA. The CDR3 loop spans 15 amino acids. Trimming left V 4 bases short and J 0 bases short, with 15 bases between. CDR3 residues: CSVVGRFEANYGYTF. For the CDR3, the DNA is TGCAGCGTTGTGGGGCGGTTCGAAGCTAACTATGGCTACACCTTC.

The chain is built from TRBV28 and TRBJ1-2, with unresolved D. In germline, CDR1 is MDHEN, CDR2 SYDVKM. This CDR3 is 17 amino acids long. Trimming took 3 bases from V and 4 from J, leaving 21 bases between them. The CDR3 here is CASSFNLWGGSGYGYTF. The CDR3 nucleotides are TGTGCCAGCAGTTTCAATCTCTGGGGAGGGTCGGGCTATGGCTACACCTTC.

The rearrangement links TRBV10-1 to TRBJ2-5; TRBD1 agrees at 10 bases. CDR3 length equals 16 residues. Trimming at V came to 4 bases and at J to 5 bases, leaving 10 bases not matched to a gene. Looked up from germline, CDR1 is WNHNN and CDR2 is SYGVQD (reference sequence). DNA for the CDR3: TGCGCCAGCAGTGCCAGGTCTGGGACAGGGGTTGAGACCCAGTACTTC. It specifies CASSARSGTGVETQYF.

CDR3 bases: TGCGCCAGCAGCCAAGAGGACATCCCCCCAGGGACCCAGTACTTC. Translation: CASSQEDIPPGTQYF. This chain links TRBV4-1 with TRBJ2-5, with a possible D match to TRBD1 (5 bases). CDR3 length equals 15 residues. Germline values: CDR1 MGHRA, CDR2 YSYEKL. Between the trimmed V and J ends, which lost 0 bases and 7 bases, there was a span of 15 bases.

V is TRBV2 and J is TRBJ2-5; unclear D gene. CDR1 and CDR2 from the germline V gene are SNHLY and FYNNEI. The V end was cut by 6 bases, the J end by 1 base, with 9 bases between. The CDR3 extends over 13 amino acids. In DNA form, the CDR3 reads TGTGCCAGCAGCCTAGGCGTCCAAGAGACCCAGTACTTC. Translation gives CASSLGVQETQYF.

V is TRBV10-3 and J is TRBJ1-2; weak D call: TRBD1 (5 bases). Germline lookup yields CDR1 ENHRY and CDR2 SYGVKD. This CDR3 contains 15 residues. The V gene lost 2 bases and the J gene lost 7 bases, with 17 bases spanning the gap. CDR3 coding DNA: TGTGCCATCAGTGAGACGTCAGGGCCAAGGGGTGGCTACACCTTC. It codes for CAISETSGPRGGYTF.

The V and J genes are TRBV11-2 and TRBJ2-5; D not resolved. This CDR3 spans 15 amino acids. Between the trimmed V and J ends, which lost 0 bases and 1 base, there was a span of 9 bases. Germline V gives CDR1 SGHAT, CDR2 FQNNGV. The CDR3 DNA reads as TGTGCCAGCAGCTTAGATCCCATACTCCAAGAGACCCAGTACTTC. This gives the protein CASSLDPILQETQYF.

The V call is TRBV2, the J call TRBJ2-7, with D possibly TRBD1 on 6 matching bases. Germline assignment: CDR1 SNHLY and CDR2 FYNNEI. This CDR3 contains 14 residues. The V end was cut by 6 bases, the J end by 7 bases, with 19 bases between. CDR3 bases: TGTGCCAGCAGCTTTGACAGGAGAGTCGGAGAGCAGTACTTC. It yields the protein CASSFDRRVGEQYF.

This chain uses TRBV6-1 with TRBJ2-7; D not certain. The germline V gene has CDR1 MNHNS and CDR2 SASEGT. Trimming cost V 1 base and J 3 bases, with 7 bases left between them. The CDR3 runs 13 residues. Here the CDR3 reads CASSEGLVYEQYF. For the CDR3, the DNA is TGTGCCAGCAGTGAAGGGCTAGTCTACGAGCAGTACTTC.

The rearrangement links TRBV10-2 to TRBJ2-7; 10 bases map to TRBD2. CDR3 size: 14 residues. The V gene's germline CDR1 is WSHSY and CDR2 SAAADI. V was clipped by 2 bases and J by 4 bases; unmatched bases: 2. CDR3 region: CASSELAGAYEQYF. The CDR3 DNA reads as TGCGCCAGCAGTGAGCTAGCGGGAGCGTACGAGCAGTACTTC.